The rows below give T cell receptor beta chains drawn from one sample of a study of blood T cell repertoires in COVID-19. Libraries were prepared by immunoSEQ multiplex PCR; TCRdb keeps only in-frame clonotypes and omits some of them. The table shows around 300,000 clones, with 86% occurring only once. Sequenced sample: peripheral blood. Source of these receptors: a woman in her twenties or thirties with active or convalescent COVID-19. CDR3s include the opening cysteine and the closing phenylalanine or tryptophan. Each record gives: clone size, CDR3 length, J gene, D gene, V gene, CDR3 protein, CDR3 DNA. The D gene is left open where the match is weak. Size is stated for part of the rows, as once, few or many counts, or as a class when the clone is expanded.

clone_size: -
cdr3_length: 16
j_call: TRBJ1-4
d_call: TRBD1
v_call: TRBV18
cdr3_aa: CASSPGQGATNEKLFF
cdr3_nt: TGTGCCAGCTCACCGGGACAGGGAGCAACTAATGAAAAACTGTTTTTT

clone_size: -
cdr3_length: 14
j_call: TRBJ1-5
d_call: TRBD1
v_call: TRBV5-4
cdr3_aa: CASSSGGGNQPQHF
cdr3_nt: TGTGCCAGCAGCTCAGGGGGCGGGAATCAGCCCCAGCATTTT

clone_size: once
cdr3_length: 16
j_call: TRBJ2-3
d_call: TRBD2
v_call: TRBV7-9
cdr3_aa: CASIPGGSGDTDTQYF
cdr3_nt: TGTGCCAGCATCCCCGGGGGGAGCGGAGATACAGATACGCAGTATTTT

clone_size: -
cdr3_length: 16
j_call: TRBJ1-1
d_call: -
v_call: TRBV7-2
cdr3_aa: CASSFSRVRANTEAFF
cdr3_nt: TGTGCCAGCAGCTTTTCTCGTGTGAGGGCCAACACTGAAGCTTTCTTT

clone_size: -
cdr3_length: 16
j_call: TRBJ2-3
d_call: TRBD2
v_call: TRBV14
cdr3_aa: CASSRKSSGVKDTQYF
cdr3_nt: TGTGCCAGCAGCCGAAAGTCTAGCGGGGTCAAAGATACGCAGTATTTT

clone_size: -
cdr3_length: 14
j_call: TRBJ1-1
d_call: -
v_call: TRBV5-1
cdr3_aa: CASRPDRPGGEAFF
cdr3_nt: TGCGCCAGCAGACCGGACAGACCGGGAGGGGAAGCTTTCTTT

clone_size: -
cdr3_length: 15
j_call: TRBJ2-2
d_call: TRBD2
v_call: TRBV2
cdr3_aa: CASFCGGEGTGELFF
cdr3_nt: TGTGCCAGCTTTTGCGGGGGGGAGGGCACCGGGGAGCTGTTTTTT

clone_size: -
cdr3_length: 15
j_call: TRBJ2-3
d_call: TRBD2
v_call: TRBV4-2
cdr3_aa: CASSQESGGASTQYF
cdr3_nt: TGTGCCAGCAGCCAAGAGAGCGGGGGGGCATCAACACAGTATTTT

clone_size: -
cdr3_length: 12
j_call: TRBJ2-1
d_call: -
v_call: TRBV3-1/TRBV3-2
cdr3_aa: CASSRLNNEQFF
cdr3_nt: TGTGCCAGCAGCCGTCTAAACAATGAGCAGTTCTTC

clone_size: -
cdr3_length: 14
j_call: TRBJ2-5
d_call: TRBD1
v_call: TRBV24-1
cdr3_aa: CATSDPGQGKTQYF
cdr3_nt: TGTGCCACCAGTGACCCGGGACAGGGGAAGACCCAGTACTTC

clone_size: -
cdr3_length: 12
j_call: TRBJ2-7
d_call: TRBD1
v_call: TRBV7-9
cdr3_aa: CASSSTGTDKYF
cdr3_nt: TGTGCCAGCAGCTCGACCGGGACAGATAAGTACTTC

clone_size: -
cdr3_length: 13
j_call: TRBJ1-6
d_call: TRBD1
v_call: TRBV20-1
cdr3_aa: CSASRTGVSPLHF
cdr3_nt: TGCAGTGCTAGTCGGACAGGGGTTTCACCCCTCCACTTT

clone_size: -
cdr3_length: 15
j_call: TRBJ1-5
d_call: TRBD1
v_call: TRBV5-1
cdr3_aa: CASSQGDSSNQPQHF
cdr3_nt: TGCGCCAGCAGCCAAGGGGACAGCAGCAATCAGCCCCAGCATTTT

clone_size: -
cdr3_length: 15
j_call: TRBJ1-1
d_call: -
v_call: TRBV14
cdr3_aa: CASSQTPWGDTEAFF
cdr3_nt: TGTGCCAGCAGCCAGACCCCCTGGGGGGACACTGAAGCTTTCTTT

clone_size: few
cdr3_length: 13
j_call: TRBJ1-5
d_call: -
v_call: TRBV12-3/TRBV12-4
cdr3_aa: CASRRDYNQPQHF
cdr3_nt: TGTGCCAGCAGGCGGGATTACAATCAGCCCCAGCATTTT

clone_size: -
cdr3_length: 15
j_call: TRBJ2-1
d_call: TRBD2
v_call: TRBV5-1
cdr3_aa: CASSLLAGGDNEQFF
cdr3_nt: TGCGCCAGCAGCCTCCTAGCGGGGGGGGACAATGAGCAGTTCTTC

clone_size: once
cdr3_length: 15
j_call: TRBJ2-1
d_call: TRBD1
v_call: TRBV24-1
cdr3_aa: CATTAGGRSYNEQFF
cdr3_nt: TGTGCCACCACTGCAGGGGGCAGGTCCTACAATGAGCAGTTCTTC

clone_size: few
cdr3_length: 18
j_call: TRBJ1-5
d_call: -
v_call: TRBV4-1
cdr3_aa: CASSQEARAMWDNQPQHF
cdr3_nt: TGCGCCAGCAGCCAAGAAGCCAGGGCAATGTGGGACAATCAGCCCCAGCATTTT

clone_size: -
cdr3_length: 14
j_call: TRBJ1-6
d_call: -
v_call: TRBV6-6
cdr3_aa: CASSYGGTNSPLHF
cdr3_nt: TGTGCCAGCAGTTACGGGGGGACTAATTCACCCCTCCACTTT

clone_size: -
cdr3_length: 15
j_call: TRBJ2-3
d_call: TRBD2
v_call: TRBV2
cdr3_aa: CASSGLAGTTDTQYF
cdr3_nt: TGTGCCAGCAGTGGGCTAGCGGGTACCACAGATACGCAGTATTTT